One sample yielded the 17 T cell receptor beta chains listed below, sequenced in a study of cytotoxic CD8 clonotypes in ibrutinib-treated CLL. Sequencing was performed with immunoSEQ multiplex PCR; in TCRdb, only in-frame clones are kept and a portion is missing. Here the sample spans more than 25,000 clones, approximately 68% being singletons. The input for sequencing was PBMCs, taken after 24 months of ibrutinib treatment. The receptor set was obtained from a human donor with chronic lymphocytic leukemia.

The chain joins TRBV7-6 to TRBJ1-1; D not resolved. The germline V and J ends were trimmed by 5 bases and 0 bases, with 7 bases remaining between them. CDR1 is SGHVS, CDR2 FNYEAQ, per germline. The CDR3 contains 13 residues. The CDR3 nucleotides read TGTGCCAGCAGCCCTAGCGTGAACACTGAAGCTTTCTTT. This sequence encodes CASSPSVNTEAFF.

This clone was recorded a few times. The V and J genes are TRBV7-2 and TRBJ1-1; D perhaps matches TRBD1 (5 bases). V lost 0 bases, J lost 1 base, and 9 bases lay in between. Per the germline V gene, CDR1 is SGHTA and CDR2 is FQGNSA. The CDR3 contains 15 residues. The CDR3, as DNA: TGTGCCAGCAGCTTAGCGCAGGGCAGGAACACTGAAGCTTTCTTT. Its protein is CASSLAQGRNTEAFF.

The chain combines TRBV5-1 with TRBJ2-3, with 7 bases fitting TRBD1. V trimming: 1 base; J trimming: 8 bases; junction bases outside the gene matches: 7. Germline V gene lookup returns CDR1 SGHRS and CDR2 YFSETQ. CDR3 size: 14 residues. The chain's CDR3 is CASSLTQGVPTQYF. The CDR3 DNA sequence: TGCGCCAGCAGCTTGACGCAGGGGGTTCCTACGCAGTATTTT.

The chain joins TRBV29-1 to TRBJ2-1; 12 bases agree with TRBD2. Germline V gene lookup returns CDR1 SQVTM and CDR2 ANQGSEA. CDR3 size: 16 residues. Unmatched junction bases numbered 7, after V lost 6 bases and J lost 1 base. CDR3 residues: CSVPSTSGGSYNEQFF. CDR3 coding DNA: TGCAGCGTCCCTTCGACTAGCGGGGGTTCCTACAATGAGCAGTTCTTC.

The V call is TRBV2, the J call TRBJ2-1; 7 bases fit TRBD1. CDR1 is SNHLY and CDR2 is FYNNEI in the germline V gene. CDR3 length: 15 amino acids. J gave up 4 bases and V 4 bases, and 7 bases lay outside the gene matches. CDR3 bases: TGTGCCAGCAGTGCAAACAGGGGAATGTACAATGAGCAGTTCTTC. Translating it yields CASSANRGMYNEQFF.

The chain uses TRBV7-9 and TRBJ1-2; D unclear. Germline CDR1 reads SEHNR; CDR2 reads FQNEAQ (reference sequence). V lost 0 bases and J lost 2, with 4 bases in between. This CDR3 contains 13 residues. The CDR3 protein is CASSLAQNYGYTF. In nucleotides, the CDR3 is TGTGCCAGCAGCTTAGCACAAAACTATGGCTACACCTTC. Drawing the rest from reference TRBV7-9 and TRBJ1-2, the complete variable domain is DTGVSQNPRHKITKRGQNVTFRCDPISEHNRLYWYRQTLGQGPEFLTYFQNEAQLEKSRLLSDRFSAERPKGSFSTLEIQRTEQGDSAMYLCASSLAQNYGYTFGSGTRLTVV.

The chain joins TRBV15 to TRBJ2-5; D is uncertain. V shed 2 bases and J shed 1 base, with 2 bases lying between them. Germline CDR1 reads LNHNV; CDR2 reads YYDKDF (reference sequence). The CDR3 is made up of 12 amino acids. For the CDR3, the DNA is TGTGCCACCAGCAGATTCCAAGAGACCCAGTACTTC. Amino acid sequence: CATSRFQETQYF.

This chain uses TRBV19 with TRBJ1-1; D unclear. Trimming left V 6 bases short and J 1 base short, with 12 bases between. The length of the CDR3 is 14 residues. The germline V gene has CDR1 LNHDA and CDR2 SQIVND (reference sequence). CDR3 nucleotides: TGTGCCAGTAGCCAAGGACGGTCGAACACTGAAGCTTTCTTT. Translating gives CASSQGRSNTEAFF.

This chain joins TRBV4-1 and TRBJ2-1; D is unclear. CDR1 MGHRA and CDR2 YSYEKL come from the germline V gene. The V and J ends lost 0 bases and 8 bases respectively, with 8 bases between them. This CDR3 contains 13 residues. The CDR3: CASSQDPGYEQFF. In DNA, the CDR3 is TGCGCCAGCAGCCAAGATCCCGGGTATGAGCAGTTCTTC.

This chain connects TRBV9 to TRBJ2-1; D remains ambiguous. The V gene lost 0 bases and the J gene lost 0 bases, with 7 bases spanning the gap. The CDR3 loop spans 15 amino acids. The germline CDR1 and CDR2 sequences are SGDLS and YYNGEE. CDR3 region: CASSVATSSYNEQFF. CDR3 coding DNA: TGTGCCAGCAGCGTAGCTACCAGCTCCTACAATGAGCAGTTCTTC. Together with reference TRBV9 and TRBJ2-1, the CDR3 gives the full variable domain: DSGVTQTPKHLITATGQRVTLRCSPRSGDLSVYWYQQSLDQGLQFLIQYYNGEERAKGNILERFSAQQFPDLHSELNLSSLELGDSALYFCASSVATSSYNEQFFGPGTRLTVL.

A remark on this clone: A read error may produce the germline difference seen at one junction end. The chain has TRBV5-1 and TRBJ1-2, with TRBD1 matching 9 bases. Germline V gene data show CDR1 as SGHRS and CDR2 as YFSETQ. The CDR3 has 15 residues. The CDR3 region has the DNA TGTGCCAGCAGCTTGGGACAGGGTGTGGGCTATGGCTACACCTTC. Protein sequence: CASSLGQGVGYGYTF.

This clone came up a few times. The chain is built from TRBV7-6 and TRBJ2-7, with D possibly being TRBD1 (6 bases). V shed 5 bases and J shed 7 bases, with 18 bases lying between them. The CDR3 sequence is 14 residues long. Germline CDR1 is SGHVS and CDR2 is FNYEAQ. In DNA, the CDR3 is TGTGCCAGCAGCCCTCGGACAGCCGCCGGGGAGCAGTACTTC. Its translation is CASSPRTAAGEQYF.

This clone appeared once. This chain links TRBV21-1 with TRBJ1-1. TRBV21-1 is given as a pseudogene. The CDR3 has 12 residues. The CDR3 region has the DNA TGTGCCAGCAGCAACCAACTTCGGGCTGCTTTCTTT. Translating gives CASSNQLRAAFF.

This clone was seen more than once but under ten times. This rearrangement joins TRBV18 to TRBJ2-3; D gene ambiguous. V lost 6 bases and J lost 10, with 17 bases in between. Germline lookup yields CDR1 KGHSH and CDR2 LQKENI. The CDR3 has 13 residues. The DNA for the CDR3 is TGTGCCAGCTCGACCTACGGTGGGTCTTCGCAGTATTTT. Amino acids: CASSTYGGSSQYF. The full variable domain, rest sourced from reference TRBV18 and TRBJ2-3, is NAGVMQNPRHLVRRRGQEARLRCSPMKGHSHVYWYRQLPEEGLKFMVYLQKENIIDESGMPKERFSAEFPKEGPSILRIQQVVRGDSAAYFCASSTYGGSSQYFGPGTRLTVL.

V and J are TRBV7-3 and TRBJ2-6, with TRBD2 matching over 7 bases. The CDR3 consists of 16 residues. The V segment lost 0 bases and the J segment 1 base; nucleotides outside the gene matches: 0. Per germline, CDR1 SGHTA and CDR2 FQGTGA. The CDR3 protein is CASSLTGGSGANVLTF. The CDR3 nucleotides are TGTGCCAGCAGCTTAACGGGAGGGTCTGGGGCCAACGTCCTGACTTTC.

This clone appeared many times. This chain links TRBV27 with TRBJ2-4, with TRBD2 as a possible D gene (7 bases). Trimming removed 3 bases at V and 6 bases at J, with 12 bases between. Germline lookup yields CDR1 MNHEY and CDR2 SMNVEV (reference sequence). CDR3 size: 14 residues. CDR3 sequence (DNA): TGTGCCAGCAGTTTCGGCGGGGGCAGAAACATTCAGTACTTC. Encoded protein: CASSFGGGRNIQYF.

The chain links TRBV20-1 to TRBJ2-7, with TRBD1 identical over 7 bases. J gave up 11 bases and V 6 bases, and 10 bases lay outside the gene matches. The germline V gene has CDR1 DFQATT and CDR2 SNEGSKA (reference sequence). This CDR3 is 11 amino acids long. The CDR3 DNA is TGCAGTGCCCTAGGACAGGCCTCTGAGTACTTC. It codes for CSALGQASEYF.